The T cell receptor beta chain under discussion was sequenced for a study of Ad26.COV2.S vaccination and SARS-CoV-2 variants. Findings and caveats of the study: Measures of TCR breadth and depth may have fallen short of total T cell responses. People who got the vaccine had more spike-specific TCR breadth than people who got placebo. Placebo and vaccine recipients had non-spike TCR breadth that was similar.

The table lists this clone with a few counts. Antigen specificity is unknown. Profiling relied on immunoSEQ multiplex PCR, and the TCRdb table lists in-frame clones only, not all of them. The sample gives over 110,000 clones, roughly 90% of which show up once; 5% is in the top ten. There are 14 residues in the CDR3. V lost 0 bases and J lost 1, with 7 bases in between. CDR1 is PRHDT and CDR2 is FYEKMQ in the germline V gene (reference sequence). Sequenced here: peripheral blood, sampled after recovery from COVID-19. This sequence originates from a human donor who had recovered from COVID-19. The chain is built from TRBV13 and TRBJ2-7; D unresolved. CDR3: CASSLGRSSYEQYF. CDR3 DNA: TGTGCCAGCAGCTTAGGCAGGTCTTCCTACGAGCAGTACTTC.